What follows is one T cell receptor (beta chain) and its context. These data are taken from a study of blood T cell repertoires in COVID-19. Overall study: The study drew acute and convalescent COVID-19 samples from the United States, Italy and Spain. From T cells, B-cell-depleted T cells, or PBMCs came the material, which was cDNA or gDNA.

Germline CDR1 and CDR2: ENHRY and SYGVKD. The CDR3 has 13 residues. The V gene lost 6 bases and the J gene lost 5 bases, with 13 bases spanning the gap. Under the authors' procedure: Amplification of reference gene primers was used by the study to estimate nucleated cell counts. Assay: immunoSEQ multiplex PCR; the TCRdb copy retains only in-frame clones and omits some. D and trimming come from the DNA, and the V and J calls and clone size come from that table. The sample has 90,000 to 120,000 clones; roughly 92% are singletons. This chain uses TRBV10-3 with TRBJ2-5; no reliable D call. The receptor comes from a man in his 70s with acute or convalescent COVID-19. The sample was peripheral blood. CDR3 nucleotides: TGTGCCATCAGGGCGGAATCCCCCGAGACCCAGTACTTC. This translates into CAIRAESPETQYF.